Following are 2 T cell receptor beta chains from one sample sequenced in a study of siplizumab effects on memory and regulatory T cells (dated 2019 in TCRdb). Library preparation employed the immunoSEQ multiplex PCR assay. The clones in this table, taken by TCRdb from immuneACCESS, are in-frame only. Not every clone is retained; where verified, under half of the shortfall comes from an unresolved V gene, and the cause of the rest is unknown. Here the sample has over 55,000 clones; approximately 87% occur a single time. The top ten clonotypes cover less than 4% of the sample. Specimen: memory CD4+ T cells sorted from blood. The intended sense of this specimen's cell subset or site label: unstimulated CD4+ memory T cells. All receptors derive from a human donor in good health.

The V gene is TRBV6-5, the J gene TRBJ1-4; 10 bases map to TRBD1. After removal of 4 bases from V and 11 bases from J, the junction contained 4 bases not matched to a gene. CDR3 length equals 13 residues. Per germline, CDR1 MNHEY and CDR2 SVGAGI. The CDR3 reads CASSWGTGAKLFF. CDR3 DNA sequence: TGTGCCAGCAGTTGGGGGACAGGGGCGAAACTGTTTTTT.

This chain joins TRBV2 and TRBJ2-2; D is undetermined. V was cut by 7 bases and J by 1 base, with 10 bases left in between. The CDR3 is 14 residues long. CDR1 and CDR2 from the germline V gene are SNHLY and FYNNEI. In nucleotides, the CDR3 is TGTGCCAGCATGCGGCTCATGAACACCGGGGAGCTGTTTTTT. This translates into CASMRLMNTGELFF.